Listed below are T cell receptor beta chains from one sample, sequenced in a study of T cell repertoires in cytomegalovirus infection. For these receptors, no antigen is known. TCRdb analysed the reads with MiXCR anew, one entry per CDR3 protein. Altogether around 770,000 distinct CDR3 sequences are present, just under 30% being singletons, with the ten largest covering around 13%. Here the sequenced sample was cultured CD8+ T cells from PBMCs, taken from culture after CMV antigen stimulation. The receptors shown here come from a human donor in good health (CMV status not recorded). Some clones in this sample may be carry-over from other donors' samples. Both conserved end residues are trimmed from each CDR3. Fields, in order: J gene, V gene, CDR3 protein.

TRBJ1-2 TRBV6-6 ASSSYSHGYT
TRBJ2-5 TRBV7-9 ASSLWTGVEVTQY
TRBJ2-3 TRBV6-1 ASTQSYKDTQY
TRBJ2-1 TRBV27 ASSPGLLGDEQF
TRBJ1-1 TRBV5-6 ASSFGKGAF
TRBJ2-7 TRBV7-6 ASSLGSGTGAEQY
TRBJ2-1 TRBV20-1 SARRSSGRNEQF
TRBJ1-4 TRBV4-1 ASSQGAGAEKLF
TRBJ2-7 TRBV7-2 ASSIAGTGLFQY
TRBJ1-2 TRBV14 ASSQASTEGYT
TRBJ2-3 TRBV7-6 ASSLGDRIGDTQY
TRBJ2-1 TRBV9 ASSPKTGYNEQF
TRBJ1-5 TRBV5-6 ASSPGKGARSQH
TRBJ2-1 TRBV14 ASSHGTGAYNEQF
TRBJ2-2 TRBV11-2 ASSGTGDRTGELF
TRBJ2-2 TRBV29-1 SVEESGNGELF
TRBJ2-7 TRBV7-6 ASSPSHDRTYEQY
TRBJ2-5 TRBV11-1 ASSQGTSPGFQETQY
TRBJ1-5 TRBV7-6 ASSPSGPVGTQH
TRBJ2-1 TRBV6-5 ASSYSWTGRIMHEQF
TRBJ2-5 TRBV24-1 ATSDPSGGETQY
TRBJ2-3 TRBV2 ASKQQGSSTDTQY